The clone carrying this T cell receptor beta chain was seen once. This entry comes from a study of cytomegalovirus exposure and HLA in healthy donors. Trimming stripped 2 bases from V and 2 bases from J, with 13 bases between. There are 15 residues in the CDR3. Germline-derived CDR1 and CDR2 are SGDLS and YYNGEE. This PCR relied on a set of 60 Vbeta primers and 13 Jbeta primers. The protocol was immunoSEQ multiplex PCR, while the TCRdb copy is restricted to in-frame clones and leaves out a portion. The table has 35,000 to 40,000 clones, roughly 81% seen once. The rearrangement joins TRBV9 to TRBJ1-2; D is unresolved. The receptor was derived from a man aged 25-40 years in good health and CMV-seronegative. Specimen: PBMCs. The CDR3 sequence: CASSVWEGGNYGYTF. The CDR3 coding sequence is TGTGCCAGCAGCGTGTGGGAGGGAGGGAACTATGGCTACACCTTC.